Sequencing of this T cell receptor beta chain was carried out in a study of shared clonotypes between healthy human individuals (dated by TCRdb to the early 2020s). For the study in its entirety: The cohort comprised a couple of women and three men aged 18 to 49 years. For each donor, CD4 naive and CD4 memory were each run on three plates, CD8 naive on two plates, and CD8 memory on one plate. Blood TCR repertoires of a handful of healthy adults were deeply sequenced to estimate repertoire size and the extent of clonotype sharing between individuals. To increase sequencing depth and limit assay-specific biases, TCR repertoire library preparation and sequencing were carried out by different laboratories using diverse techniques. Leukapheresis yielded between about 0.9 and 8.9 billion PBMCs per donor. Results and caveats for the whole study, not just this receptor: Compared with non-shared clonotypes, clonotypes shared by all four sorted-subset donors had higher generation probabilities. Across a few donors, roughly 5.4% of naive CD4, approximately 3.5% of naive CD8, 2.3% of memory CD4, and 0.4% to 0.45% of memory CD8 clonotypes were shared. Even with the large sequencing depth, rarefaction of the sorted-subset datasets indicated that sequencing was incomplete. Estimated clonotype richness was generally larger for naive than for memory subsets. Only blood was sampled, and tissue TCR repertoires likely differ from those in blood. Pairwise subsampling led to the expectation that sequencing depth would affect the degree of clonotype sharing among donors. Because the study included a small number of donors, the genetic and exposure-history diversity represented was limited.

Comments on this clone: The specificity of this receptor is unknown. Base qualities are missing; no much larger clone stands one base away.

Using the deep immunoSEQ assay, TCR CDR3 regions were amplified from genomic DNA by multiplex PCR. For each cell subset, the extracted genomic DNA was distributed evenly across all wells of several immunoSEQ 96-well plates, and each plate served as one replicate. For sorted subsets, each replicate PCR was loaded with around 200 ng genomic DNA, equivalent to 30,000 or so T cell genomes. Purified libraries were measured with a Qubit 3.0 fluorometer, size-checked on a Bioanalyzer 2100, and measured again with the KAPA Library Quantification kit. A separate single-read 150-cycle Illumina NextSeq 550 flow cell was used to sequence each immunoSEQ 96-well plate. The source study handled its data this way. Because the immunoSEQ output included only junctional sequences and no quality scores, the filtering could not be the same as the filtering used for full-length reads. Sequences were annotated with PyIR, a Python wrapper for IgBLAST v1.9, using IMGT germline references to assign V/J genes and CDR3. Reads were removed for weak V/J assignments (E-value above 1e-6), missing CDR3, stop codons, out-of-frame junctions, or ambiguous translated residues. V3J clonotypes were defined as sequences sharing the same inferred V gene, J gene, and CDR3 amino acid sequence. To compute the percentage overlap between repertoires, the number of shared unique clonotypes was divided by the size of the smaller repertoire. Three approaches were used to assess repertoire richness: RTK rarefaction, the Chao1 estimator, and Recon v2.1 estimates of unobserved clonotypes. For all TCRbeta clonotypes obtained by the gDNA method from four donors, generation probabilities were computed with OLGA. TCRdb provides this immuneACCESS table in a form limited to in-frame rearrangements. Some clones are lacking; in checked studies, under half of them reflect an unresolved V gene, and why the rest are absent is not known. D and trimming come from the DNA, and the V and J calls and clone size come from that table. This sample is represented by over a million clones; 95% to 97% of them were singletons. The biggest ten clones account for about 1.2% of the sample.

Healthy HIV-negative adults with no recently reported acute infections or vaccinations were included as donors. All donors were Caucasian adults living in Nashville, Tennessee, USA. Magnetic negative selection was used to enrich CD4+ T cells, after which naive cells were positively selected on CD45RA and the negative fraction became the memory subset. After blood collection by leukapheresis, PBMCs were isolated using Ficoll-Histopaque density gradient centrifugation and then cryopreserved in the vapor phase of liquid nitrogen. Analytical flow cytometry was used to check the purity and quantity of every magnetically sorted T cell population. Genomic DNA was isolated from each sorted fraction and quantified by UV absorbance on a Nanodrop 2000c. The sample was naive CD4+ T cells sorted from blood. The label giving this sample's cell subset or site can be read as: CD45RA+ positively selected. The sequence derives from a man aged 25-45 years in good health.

The base sequence is TGTGCCAGCAGAACCTTCTCGGGGGCAAGCAATCAGCCCCAGCATTTT. This gives the protein CASRTFSGASNQPQHF. The chain uses TRBV28 and TRBJ1-5; TRBD1 is perhaps the D gene, given 6 matching bases. The junction carries 16 bases between V and J, which are trimmed by 6 bases and 1 base respectively. From cysteine to phenylalanine, the CDR3 is 16 amino acids long. Only CDR3 DNA is held: 48 bases, read in frame from base 1. Sequences MDHEN (CDR1) and SYDVKM (CDR2) are obtained from the germline V gene.